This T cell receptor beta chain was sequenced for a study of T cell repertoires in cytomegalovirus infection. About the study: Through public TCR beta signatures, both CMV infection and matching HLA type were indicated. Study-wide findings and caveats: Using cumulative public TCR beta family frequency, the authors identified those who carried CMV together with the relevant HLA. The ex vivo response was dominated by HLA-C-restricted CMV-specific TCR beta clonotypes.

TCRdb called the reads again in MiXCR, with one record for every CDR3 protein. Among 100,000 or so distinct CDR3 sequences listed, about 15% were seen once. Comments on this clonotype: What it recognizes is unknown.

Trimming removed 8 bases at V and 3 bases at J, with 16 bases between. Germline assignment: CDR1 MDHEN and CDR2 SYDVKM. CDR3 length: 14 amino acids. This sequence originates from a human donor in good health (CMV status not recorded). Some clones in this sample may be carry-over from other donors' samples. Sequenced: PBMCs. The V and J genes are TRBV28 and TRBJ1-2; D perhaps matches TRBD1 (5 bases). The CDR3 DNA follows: TGTGCCAGCGAAGCGGGGCTCTATGACTATGGCTACACCTTC. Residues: CASEAGLYDYGYTF.